The 15 T cell receptor beta chains below all came from one sample that was sequenced in a study of T cell responses to AZD1222 COVID-19 vaccine. Assay used: immunoSEQ multiplex PCR; TCRdb lists only in-frame clones, some missing. The sample shows some 130,000 clones, about nine tenths of them seen only once. The sample in question was peripheral blood, obtained on day 0 of AZD1222 vaccination. The receptors derive from an adult in good health.

V is TRBV28 and J is TRBJ2-7; D unclear. CDR1 is MDHEN and CDR2 is SYDVKM in the germline V gene. There are 12 residues in the CDR3. The germline V and J ends were trimmed by 3 bases and 3 bases, with 6 bases remaining between them. This CDR3 reads CASSLNDYEQYF. The DNA for the CDR3 is TGTGCCAGCAGTTTGAATGACTACGAGCAGTACTTC. Using reference TRBV28 and TRBJ2-7 for the parts outside the CDR3, the full variable domain is DVKVTQSSRYLVKRTGEKVFLECVQDMDHENMFWYRQDPGLGLRLIYFSYDVKMKEKGDIPEGYSVSREKKERFSLILESASTNQTSMYLCASSLNDYEQYFGPGTRLTVT.

The chain couples TRBV5-1 to TRBJ1-4, with 7 bases fitting TRBD1. The V gene's germline CDR1 is SGHRS and CDR2 YFSETQ. The CDR3 is made up of 16 amino acids. Trimming removed 4 bases from V and 2 bases from J; junction bases left unmatched: 8. The CDR3 here is CASSPWGGQTNEKLFF. In nucleotides, the CDR3 is TGCGCCAGCAGCCCCTGGGGGGGACAGACTAATGAAAAACTGTTTTTT.

The chain joins TRBV19 to TRBJ1-1, with D uncertain. CDR1 is LNHDA, CDR2 SQIVND, per germline (reference sequence). This CDR3 has 14 amino acids. V shed 7 bases and J shed 0 bases, with 12 bases lying between them. The CDR3 is CASKAADLNTEAFF. The CDR3 nucleotides are TGTGCCAGTAAAGCCGCGGATTTGAACACTGAAGCTTTCTTT.

V and J are TRBV5-1 and TRBJ2-1; 9 bases are shared with TRBD1. Germline-derived CDR1 and CDR2 are SGHRS and YFSETQ. The CDR3 consists of 17 residues. V gave up 4 bases and J gave up 7 bases; unmatched junction bases: 15. In nucleotides, the CDR3 is TGCGCCAGCAGCCAGGGGACAGGGTGGTTCGAAGGGAATGAGCAGTTCTTC. Protein sequence: CASSQGTGWFEGNEQFF.

The V and J genes are TRBV5-1 and TRBJ2-5, with D maybe TRBD1 (5 bases). The CDR3 has 13 amino acids. Germline V lookup: CDR1 SGHRS, CDR2 YFSETQ. Trimming pared 2 bases from V and 2 bases from J, leaving 7 bases between. CDR3 in DNA: TGCGCCAGCAGCTTACAGGTTCAAGAGACCCAGTACTTC. It translates to CASSLQVQETQYF.

The rearrangement joins TRBV7-2 to TRBJ2-4; TRBD2 aligns across 7 bases. The V gene's germline CDR1 is SGHTA and CDR2 FQGNSA. The trim removed 1 base at V and 0 bases at J, leaving 9 bases unmatched. The CDR3 sequence is 18 residues long. This chain's CDR3 is CASSLVSMGLLAKNIQYF. The CDR3 nucleotides are TGTGCCAGCAGCTTAGTTTCGATGGGACTACTAGCCAAAAACATTCAGTACTTC. The entire variable domain, with the rest obtained from reference TRBV7-2 and TRBJ2-4, is as follows: GAGVSQSPSNKVTEKGKDVELRCDPISGHTALYWYRQSLGQGLEFLIYFQGNSAPDKSGLPSDRFSAERTGGSVSTLTIQRTQQEDSAVYLCASSLVSMGLLAKNIQYFGAGTRLSVL.

The J gene is TRBJ2-1, the V gene TRBV19, with 11 bases aligning to TRBD2. The CDR3 has 18 amino acids. The J segment lost 7 bases and the V segment lost 1 base, leaving 12 bases of the junction unmatched. Germline values: CDR1 LNHDA, CDR2 SQIVND (reference sequence). The CDR3 is CASSIVGTSGVGPNEQFF. The CDR3 DNA reads TGTGCCAGTAGTATAGTCGGGACTAGCGGAGTTGGACCAAATGAGCAGTTCTTC.

This chain links TRBV30 with TRBJ2-7; the D is unclear. Trimming left V 3 bases short and J 2 bases short, with 11 bases between. The CDR3 has 13 amino acids. Germline CDR1 reads GTSNPN; CDR2 reads SVGIG (reference sequence). The DNA for the CDR3 is TGTGCCTGGAGCGTGGATTTAGCCTACGAGCAGTACTTC. Amino acids: CAWSVDLAYEQYF.

The rearrangement joins TRBV6-5 to TRBJ1-6, with D hard to call. The CDR3 sequence is 14 residues long. The germline V gene has CDR1 MNHEY and CDR2 SVGAGI. The V end lost 0 bases, the J end lost 7 bases, and 7 bases lay between the germline ends. The CDR3 protein is CASSYSDGNSPLHF. The CDR3 DNA reads TGTGCCAGCAGTTACTCCGATGGGAATTCACCCCTCCACTTT.

This clone came up once. The chain combines TRBV10-3 with TRBJ2-5, with 10 bases fitting TRBD2. Germline V lookup: CDR1 ENHRY, CDR2 SYGVKD. Germline trimming cut 3 bases from V and 1 base from J; bases unmatched to any gene: 2. This CDR3 contains 15 residues. The CDR3 bases are TGTGCCATCAGTGACCAGCGGGGGGGCCAAGAGACCCAGTACTTC. As protein: CAISDQRGGQETQYF.

The rearrangement links TRBV10-2 to TRBJ2-2; D uncertain. Germline CDR1 WSHSY, CDR2 SAAADI. Trimming pared 7 bases from V and 6 bases from J, leaving 9 bases between. The CDR3 extends over 12 amino acids. CDR3 residues: CASKLSAGELFF. The CDR3 DNA reads TGCGCCAGCAAACTAAGCGCCGGGGAGCTGTTTTTT.

This clone was detected once. V is TRBV5-4 and J is TRBJ1-1; tentative D call: TRBD1 (5 bases). The V gene's germline CDR1 is SGHNT and CDR2 YYREEE (reference sequence). CDR3 length equals 14 residues. Trimming removed 4 bases at V and 1 base at J, with 11 bases between. CDR3: CASSTGTGNTEAFF. CDR3 bases: TGTGCCAGCAGCACAGGAACAGGGAACACTGAAGCTTTCTTT.

The V gene is TRBV6-1, the J gene TRBJ1-6; the match to TRBD1 covers 9 bases. After removal of 6 bases from V and 8 bases from J, the junction contained 5 bases not matched to a gene. The CDR3 has 14 amino acids. CDR1 is MNHNS and CDR2 is SASEGT in the germline V gene. Here the CDR3 DNA reads TGTGCCAGCAGGGACAGGGGTGAGGATTCACCCCTCCACTTT. Its protein is CASRDRGEDSPLHF.

Only one count was recorded for this clone. The V gene is TRBV6-2 or TRBV6-3, the J gene TRBJ2-7; 8 bases fit TRBD2. Per germline, CDR1 MNHEY and CDR2 SVGEGT. The V and J ends lost 6 bases and 7 bases, in that order; junction bases with no gene match: 17. There are 16 residues in the CDR3. The CDR3 is CASRPVGAGGAGEQYF. As DNA, the CDR3 is TGTGCCAGCAGGCCTGTAGGGGCGGGGGGTGCTGGTGAGCAGTACTTC.

The chain has TRBV7-2 and TRBJ1-4; a weak D match, TRBD1 (5 bases). The CDR3 consists of 16 residues. Germline loops: CDR1 SGHTA, CDR2 FQGNSA. Trimming took 4 bases from V and 0 from J, leaving 12 bases between them. The CDR3 nucleotides are TGTGCCAGCAGCTCGGGCCGAGGGGCAACTAATGAAAAACTGTTTTTT. This sequence encodes CASSSGRGATNEKLFF.